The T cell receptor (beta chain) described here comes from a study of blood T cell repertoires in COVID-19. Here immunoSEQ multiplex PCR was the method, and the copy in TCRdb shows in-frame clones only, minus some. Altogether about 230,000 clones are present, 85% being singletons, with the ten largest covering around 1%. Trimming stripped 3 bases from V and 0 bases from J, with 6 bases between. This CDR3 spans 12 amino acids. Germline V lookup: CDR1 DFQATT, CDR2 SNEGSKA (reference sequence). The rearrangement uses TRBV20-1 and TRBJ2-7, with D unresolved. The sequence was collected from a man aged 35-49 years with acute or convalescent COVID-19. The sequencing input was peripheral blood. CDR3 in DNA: TGCAGTGCTAGTCTGAGCTCCTACGAGCAGTACTTC. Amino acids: CSASLSSYEQYF.